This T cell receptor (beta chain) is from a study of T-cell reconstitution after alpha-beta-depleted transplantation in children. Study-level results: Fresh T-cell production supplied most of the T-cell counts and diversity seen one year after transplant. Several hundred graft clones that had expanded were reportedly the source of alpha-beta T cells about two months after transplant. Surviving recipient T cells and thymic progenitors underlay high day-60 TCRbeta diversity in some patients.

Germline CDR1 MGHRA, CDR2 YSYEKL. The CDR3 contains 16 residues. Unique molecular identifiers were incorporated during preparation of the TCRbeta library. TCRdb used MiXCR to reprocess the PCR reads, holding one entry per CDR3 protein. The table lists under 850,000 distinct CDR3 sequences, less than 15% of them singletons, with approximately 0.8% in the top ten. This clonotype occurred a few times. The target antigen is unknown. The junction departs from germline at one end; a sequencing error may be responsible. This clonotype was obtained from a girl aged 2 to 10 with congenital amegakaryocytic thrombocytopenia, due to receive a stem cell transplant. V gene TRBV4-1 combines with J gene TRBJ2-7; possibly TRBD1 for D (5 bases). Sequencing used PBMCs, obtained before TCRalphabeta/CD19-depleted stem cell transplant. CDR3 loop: CAISQLTGLRSYEQYF. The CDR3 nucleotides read TGCGCCATCAGCCAGCTTACAGGTCTGCGCTCCTACGAGCAGTACTTC.